In its sample, the clone carrying this TCR beta chain was seen many times. The antigen is unknown. This sample was included in a study of human T cells and chemical hapten exposure. Background on the study: The study lasted roughly 26 weeks, and patients were dosed weekly with diphenylcyclopropenone on the scalp throughout. Study-level findings and limits: Once DPC sensitization occurred, TCRs above 1 in 1000 frequency showed no change. Significantly more large CDR3 similarity clusters were formed by expanded TCRs than by controls.

TCRdb recomputed calls from the RACE reads with MiXCR, one row per CDR3 protein. The sample holds 250,000 or so distinct CDR3 sequences; approximately 7.5% are singletons and the top ten take about 1.1%. Germline V gene data show CDR1 as LNHNV and CDR2 as YYDKDF (reference sequence). The CDR3 loop spans 16 amino acids. With V trimmed by 4 bases and J by 7 bases, 9 bases remained unmatched. Time point specified: pre-sensitization, week 0. Treatment specified: therapeutic diphenylcyclopropenone sensitization with weekly scalp DPC. The TCR sequence derives from a man younger than 35 with alopecia areata. Some clones in this sample may be carry-over from other donors' samples. The J gene is TRBJ1-4, the V gene TRBV15; 10 bases map to TRBD1. This material consisted of whole blood, taken in connection with sensitization to the hapten diphenylcyclopropenone (DPC). The CDR3 is CATSTTPGQGSEKLFF. CDR3 bases: TGTGCCACCAGCACAACTCCGGGACAGGGGTCTGAAAAACTGTTTTTT.